This T cell receptor (beta chain) was sequenced during a study of T-cell memory formation after mild COVID-19. Across the study: Largely, the TCR clusters proved donor specific.

Constant-segment primers were used for 5'RACE, and the resulting TCR alpha and TCR beta cDNA libraries carried sample barcodes and UMIs. MiXCR was run by TCRdb on the 5' RACE reads, yielding one entry per CDR3 protein. The sample lists more than 150,000 distinct CDR3 sequences; roughly 20% were seen once. V dropped 4 bases and J dropped 6; count of bases not matched to a gene: 6. The CDR3 is 14 residues long. CDR1 is SGHVS and CDR2 is FQNEAQ in the germline V gene. Study-wide results and caveats: Contracting clones, day 15 to 85, had balanced CD4/CD8, and later expanders favored CD4+. Researchers report contracting CD4+ clones mostly in CM and EM, with CD8+ clones in EMRA.

In regard to this clonotype: Its antigen is unknown.

Source material: PBMCs or a T cell subset sorted from them (not recorded which). The sequence derives from a young man who had mild COVID-19 (a few samples of this study predate the infection). Cell type and time point are not known. The chain links TRBV7-8 to TRBJ1-5, with 7 bases aligning to TRBD1. The CDR3 reads CASSSGGMFQPQHF. CDR3 bases: TGTGCCAGCAGCTCAGGGGGGATGTTTCAGCCCCAGCATTTT.